This T cell receptor beta chain originates from a study of a mutant IDH1 vaccine in newly diagnosed glioma. Study summary: Patients underwent eight vaccinations, which took place in weeks 1, 3, 5, 7, 11, 15, 19 and 23. Initiation of the vaccine course occurred 4-6 weeks after radiotherapy alone, or alongside temozolomide cycles. Radiotherapy, temozolomide, or both had been given previously, and both were given to most. Study-wide results and limits: Detectable vaccine-induced immune responses arose in around 95% of patients.

V was shortened by 3 bases and J by 8 bases, with 17 bases between the two germline ends. Germline CDR1 and CDR2: SEHNR and FQNEAQ (reference sequence). CDR3 size: 15 residues. Remarks on this clone: Antigen unknown.

Assay: immunoSEQ multiplex PCR; the TCRdb copy retains only in-frame clones and omits some. The data hold approximately 57,000 clones, with roughly 81% observed a single time. Time point indicated: week 23, last vaccination. A 20-mer mutant IDH1 peptide at 300 ug was injected subcutaneously with topical imiquimod. This TCR was recovered from a woman aged 40 to 49 with glioma. Some clones in this sample may be carry-over from other donors' samples. Sequencing used PBMCs, obtained from a glioma patient whose treatment included an IDH1 peptide vaccine. V and J are TRBV7-9 and TRBJ2-1; maybe TRBD1 (5 bases). In DNA form, the CDR3 reads TGTGCCAGCAGCTTTAGGTCAGGGCTTTCCCATGAGCAGTTCTTC. Its protein product is CASSFRSGLSHEQFF. Full variable domain (outside the CDR3, taken from reference TRBV7-9 and TRBJ2-1): DTGVSQNPRHKITKRGQNVTFRCDPISEHNRLYWYRQTLGQGPEFLTYFQNEAQLEKSRLLSDRFSAERPKGSFSTLEIQRTEQGDSAMYLCASSFRSGLSHEQFFGPGTRLTVL.